This passage covers 5 T cell receptor beta chains from one sample sequenced in a study of shared clonotypes between healthy human individuals. The repertoire was sequenced with immunoSEQ multiplex PCR; TCRdb's copy has only in-frame clones and lacks some. The table shows more than 2 million clones, with 85% to 95% occurring only once. Naive CD8 cells, CD45RO-negative and positively selected for CCR7, excluded terminally differentiated effector memory CD45RA+ cells. Input material: naive CD8+ T cells sorted from blood. These receptors were obtained from a man aged 18-30 years in good health.

The chain recombines TRBV15 with TRBJ2-5; 9 bases match TRBD2. V dropped 1 base and J dropped 1; count of bases not matched to a gene: 1. This CDR3 contains 15 residues. Per the germline V gene, CDR1 is LNHNV and CDR2 is YYDKDF (reference sequence). CDR3 sequence (DNA): TGTGCCACCAGCAGAGTTAGCGGGGGCCAAGAGACCCAGTACTTC. Its protein product is CATSRVSGGQETQYF.

CDR3 sequence: CASRGIYYEQYF. The CDR3 coding sequence is TGTGCCAGCAGGGGGATATACTACGAGCAGTACTTC. This chain uses TRBV2 with TRBJ2-7, with D uncertain. Germline V gene data show CDR1 as SNHLY and CDR2 as FYNNEI. This CDR3 comprises 12 residues. The V gene lost 6 bases and the J gene lost 3 bases, with 9 bases spanning the gap.

The chain carries TRBV7-6 and TRBJ2-2; 8 nucleotides agree with TRBD2. The CDR3 totals 20 residues. V shed 0 bases, J shed 0 bases, and the junction held 12 bases outside the gene matches. Germline assignment: CDR1 SGHVS and CDR2 FNYEAQ. The CDR3 DNA sequence: TGTGCCAGCAGCTTAGCGCTCCGTGGTAGCGGGGAGCCGAACACCGGGGAGCTGTTTTTT. Translating gives CASSLALRGSGEPNTGELFF. Combining the CDR3 with reference TRBV7-6 and TRBJ2-2 gives the whole variable domain GAGVSQSPRYKVTKRGQDVALRCDPISGHVSLYWYRQALGQGPEFLTYFNYEAQQDKSGLPNDRFSAERPEGSISTLTIQRTEQRDSAMYRCASSLALRGSGEPNTGELFFGEGSRLTVL.

In the case of this clone: The sample contains more than one DNA sequence encoding this CDR3. This rearrangement joins TRBV27 to TRBJ2-1; D is uncertain. The CDR3 consists of 11 residues. The V gene's germline CDR1 is MNHEY and CDR2 SMNVEV (reference sequence). Trimming took off 4 bases at V and 7 bases at J, with 5 bases between the two ends. This CDR3 is CASSSSNEQFF. CDR3 nucleotide sequence: TGTGCCAGCAGTTCCTCGAATGAGCAGTTCTTC.

The chain carries TRBV2 and TRBJ1-3, with D perhaps matching TRBD1 (6 bases). Germline V gives CDR1 SNHLY, CDR2 FYNNEI. The CDR3 covers 18 residues. The V end lost 7 bases, the J end lost 4 bases, and 26 bases lay between the germline ends. Written as DNA, the CDR3 is TGTGCCAGCACTTCGAAGGGGGTTGGGTCGTTGCGCGGAAACACCATATATTTT. Its translation: CASTSKGVGSLRGNTIYF. Combining the CDR3 with reference TRBV2 and TRBJ1-3 gives the whole variable domain EPEVTQTPSHQVTQMGQEVILRCVPISNHLYFYWYRQILGQKVEFLVSFYNNEISEKSEIFDDQFSVERPDGSNFTLKIRSTKLEDSAMYFCASTSKGVGSLRGNTIYFGEGSWLTVV.